A single sample is the source of the 11 T cell receptor beta chains below, sequenced in a study of cytomegalovirus exposure and HLA in healthy donors. Measured with immunoSEQ multiplex PCR; TCRdb has only the in-frame clones, and not every one. There are around 300,000 clones in the sample; nearly 90% occur only once, and more than 0.95% lies in the top ten. The source material was PBMCs. These receptors all stem from a man younger than 45 in good health and CMV-seronegative.

The gene calls are TRBV7-6 and TRBJ1-2; TRBD1 matches 7 bases. The CDR3 has 16 residues. V shed 5 bases, J shed 0 bases, and the junction held 9 bases outside the gene matches. In germline, CDR1 is SGHVS, CDR2 FNYEAQ. The CDR3 DNA reads TGTGCCAGCAGCCCGGGACAGCCAAAAGCTAACTATGGCTACACCTTC. Translation gives CASSPGQPKANYGYTF.

This rearrangement joins TRBV9 to TRBJ1-2; D not resolved. The CDR3 consists of 13 residues. Germline CDR1 is SGDLS and CDR2 is YYNGEE. V was cut by 3 bases and J by 8 bases, with 14 bases left in between. The CDR3 reads CASSAGREEGYTF. CDR3 coding DNA: TGTGCCAGCAGCGCTGGTAGGGAGGAGGGCTACACCTTC.

This sequence joins TRBV6-6 and TRBJ2-3; 11 nucleotides match TRBD2. Germline CDR1 reads MNHNY; CDR2 reads SVGAGI (reference sequence). The CDR3 runs 15 residues. J was trimmed by 2 bases and V by 6 bases; bases with no gene match: 4. As DNA, the CDR3 is TGTGCCAGCAGGAGACTAGCGGGGATCACAGATACGCAGTATTTT. It translates to CASRRLAGITDTQYF.

This rearrangement joins TRBV4-3 to TRBJ2-5; 8 nucleotides agree with TRBD1. Germline V CDR1 and CDR2: LGHNA, YSLEER. V was pared by 3 bases and J by 1 base, with 4 bases of the junction left unmatched. This CDR3 spans 15 amino acids. The CDR3 DNA reads as TGCGCCAGCAGCCACCTAGGACAGGGCCAAGAGACCCAGTACTTC. Protein: CASSHLGQGQETQYF.

The rearrangement uses TRBV14 and TRBJ1-1; no definite D call. CDR1 and CDR2 (germline): SGHDN, FVKESK. The CDR3 runs 15 residues. Deletions cut 4 bases from V and 1 base from J, with 13 bases between. The CDR3 spells CASSRANVRNTEAFF. The CDR3 DNA reads TGTGCCAGCAGCCGGGCCAATGTCAGGAACACTGAAGCTTTCTTT.

This clone was recorded a few times. The rearrangement joins TRBV19 to TRBJ1-2; 8 nucleotides match TRBD1. The CDR3 covers 15 residues. V dropped 3 bases and J dropped 6; count of bases not matched to a gene: 9. Germline CDR1 LNHDA, CDR2 SQIVND (reference sequence). CDR3 coding DNA: TGTGCCAGTAGTATCGACCAGGGGGCGATGGATGGCTACACCTTC. Translating gives CASSIDQGAMDGYTF.

As to this clone: In the same sample, other DNA sequences code for this CDR3. The J gene is TRBJ2-7, the V gene TRBV4-1; 7 bases match TRBD1. The CDR3 spans 13 residues. J gave up 2 bases and V 4 bases, and 2 bases lay outside the gene matches. Germline CDR1 and CDR2: MGHRA and YSYEKL. CDR3: CASSLGTAYEQYF. CDR3 sequence (DNA): TGCGCCAGCAGCCTAGGGACAGCCTACGAGCAGTACTTC.

This chain joins TRBV18 and TRBJ1-3; D possibly corresponds to TRBD1 (6 bases). Trimming removed 3 bases from V and 1 base from J, with 13 bases in between. The CDR3 has 16 residues. Germline lookup yields CDR1 KGHSH and CDR2 LQKENI. The CDR3: CASSPIVGASGNTIYF. DNA of the CDR3: TGTGCCAGCTCACCGATTGTGGGGGCTTCTGGAAACACCATATATTTT.

The V call is TRBV7-2, the J call TRBJ1-3; the D is unclear. The CDR3 is 18 amino acids. V was cut by 1 base and J by 0 bases, with 16 bases left in between. CDR1 is SGHTA and CDR2 is FQGNSA in the germline V gene. CDR3 nucleotide sequence: TGTGCCAGCAGCTTAGGCTTGGCGGGTGTGAGCTCTGGAAACACCATATATTTT. Protein product: CASSLGLAGVSSGNTIYF.

The chain uses TRBV6-5 and TRBJ2-2; 8 bases agree with TRBD1. The V gene's germline CDR1 is MNHEY and CDR2 SVGAGI. The CDR3 runs to 15 residues. V trimming: 4 bases; J trimming: 1 base; junction bases outside the gene matches: 2. CDR3 sequence (DNA): TGTGCCAGCAGTTCAGGGACAGGGAACACCGGGGAGCTGTTTTTT. Protein product: CASSSGTGNTGELFF.

The CDR3 protein is CASSPISGGALTDTQYF. CDR3 nucleotide sequence: TGTGCCAGCTCACCTATAAGCGGGGGGGCGTTAACAGATACGCAGTATTTT. V is TRBV18 and J is TRBJ2-3; 10 nucleotides align to TRBD2. The junction had 9 bases not matched to a gene; V was cut back by 3 bases and J by 3 bases. The CDR3 runs to 17 residues. Germline V CDR1 and CDR2: KGHSH, LQKENI.